This T cell receptor beta chain was observed in a study of shared clonotypes between healthy human individuals. Study details: Every donor yielded three CD4 naive, three CD4 memory, two CD8 naive and one CD8 memory plate. Whole-study results and caveats: The donor pool, a small one, limited the genetic and exposure-history diversity represented. What rarefaction showed was incomplete sorted-subset sequencing despite large depth.

Trimming left V 10 bases short and J 7 bases short, with 14 bases between. Germline loops: CDR1 MDHEN, CDR2 SYDVKM. The CDR3 consists of 11 residues. TCRdb keeps only in-frame clones here, not all; method: immunoSEQ multiplex PCR. The data show millions of clones, roughly 91% seen once. As regards this clone: As yet, its antigen is unknown.

Naive CD8 cells lacked CD45RO, underwent positive selection for CCR7 and left out terminally differentiated effector memory CD45RA+ cells. Adult Caucasians living in Nashville, Tennessee made up all of the donors. This TCR was sampled from a man aged 18-30 years in good health. Some clones in this sample may be carry-over from other donors' samples. The gene calls are TRBV28 and TRBJ2-7; D is undetermined. The specimen was naive CD8+ T cells from PBMCs. In nucleotides, the CDR3 is TGTGCCACCTCTGGACCCCTAGAGCAGTACTTC. As protein: CATSGPLEQYF.